Presented here are 16 T cell receptor beta chains from one specimen sequenced in a study of shared clonotypes between healthy human individuals. Generated by immunoSEQ multiplex PCR, the TCRdb table keeps only in-frame clones and is missing some. In the table there are about 980,000 clones, more than 75% of which are singletons. The sample comprised memory CD4+ T cells sorted from blood. The subset denotes: CD45RA-negative fraction. Every receptor here comes from a young man in good health.

The rearrangement joins TRBV5-1 to TRBJ2-1; 8 nucleotides match TRBD2. The CDR3 runs to 16 residues. Germline CDR1 reads SGHRS; CDR2 reads YFSETQ. Trimming at V came to 0 bases and at J to 2 bases, leaving 4 bases not matched to a gene. CDR3 sequence: CASSLAGGGTYNEQFF. CDR3 in DNA: TGCGCCAGCAGCTTGGCGGGCGGGGGGACCTACAATGAGCAGTTCTTC.

The count of this clone is one. CDR3 DNA: TGCGCCAGCAGCCCAGGGACAGGGTGGAACAATGAGCAGTTCTTC. Translation gives CASSPGTGWNNEQFF. This chain joins TRBV5-1 and TRBJ2-1, with TRBD1 matching over 9 bases. CDR3 length: 15 amino acids. Germline lookup yields CDR1 SGHRS and CDR2 YFSETQ. The V gene end was trimmed by 4 bases and the J gene end by 5 bases; junction bases not matched to a gene: 7.

CDR3 amino acids: CASSQDEIRDGKLFF. CDR3 DNA: TGCGCCAGCAGCCAAGATGAAATAAGGGACGGAAAACTGTTTTTT. The rearrangement uses TRBV4-3 and TRBJ1-4, with D possibly matching TRBD1 (5 bases). CDR1 is LGHNA and CDR2 is YSLEER in the germline V gene. V lost 0 bases, J lost 10 bases, and 15 bases lay in between. This CDR3 spans 15 amino acids.

The chain carries TRBV28 and TRBJ1-2, with a possible D match to TRBD1 (6 bases). Trimming took 5 bases from V and 3 from J, leaving 16 bases between them. The CDR3 has 15 amino acids. Germline V gene lookup returns CDR1 MDHEN and CDR2 SYDVKM. The CDR3 is CASSTVDSRDYGYTF. DNA of the CDR3: TGTGCCAGCAGTACAGTGGACAGCCGGGACTATGGCTACACCTTC.

The chain combines TRBV2 with TRBJ2-3; 7 bases fit TRBD2. This CDR3 has 15 amino acids. CDR1 is SNHLY, CDR2 FYNNEI, per germline. J gave up 2 bases and V 7 bases, and 9 bases lay outside the gene matches. CDR3 loop: CASIISGWATDTQYF. DNA of the CDR3: TGTGCCAGCATTATTAGCGGGTGGGCCACAGATACGCAGTATTTT.

The CDR3 reads CASRSGTSGGETQYF. The CDR3 DNA sequence: TGCGCCAGCAGGTCCGGGACTAGCGGTGGGGAGACCCAGTACTTC. This chain links TRBV5-1 with TRBJ2-5; 11 bases are shared with TRBD2. Germline trimming cut 5 bases from V and 5 bases from J; bases unmatched to any gene: 8. Germline V gives CDR1 SGHRS, CDR2 YFSETQ. The CDR3 consists of 15 residues.

The J gene is TRBJ1-5, the V gene TRBV6-6; 7 bases are shared with TRBD1. V gave up 6 bases and J gave up 3 bases; unmatched junction bases: 5. Germline CDR1 is MNHNY and CDR2 is SVGAGI (reference sequence). CDR3 length: 14 residues. CDR3: CASRIDRVNQPQHF. CDR3 nucleotides: TGTGCCAGCAGGATCGACAGGGTCAATCAGCCCCAGCATTTT.

The chain combines TRBV7-2 with TRBJ2-2; TRBD2 matches at 7 bases. V shed 5 bases, J shed 3 bases, and the junction held 12 bases outside the gene matches. Germline CDR1 and CDR2: SGHTA and FQGNSA. CDR3 length: 17 amino acids. CDR3 in DNA: TGTGCCAGCAGCCCGGAGGAGGGGAGGGCATACACCGGGGAGCTGTTTTTT. Translated: CASSPEEGRAYTGELFF.

The chain links TRBV4-3 to TRBJ2-2, with D unresolved. V dropped 0 bases and J dropped 7 bases, with 6 bases sitting between them. The CDR3 runs 13 residues. Germline-derived CDR1 and CDR2 are LGHNA and YSLEER. The DNA for the CDR3 is TGCGCCAGCAGCCAAGATCGGGTCGGGGAGCTGTTTTTT. Protein: CASSQDRVGELFF.

The V gene is TRBV5-4, the J gene TRBJ2-5; 10 nucleotides align to TRBD1. The V gene's germline CDR1 is SGHNT and CDR2 YYREEE (reference sequence). The CDR3 has 15 amino acids. The ends lost 1 base at V and 1 base at J; junction bases unmatched: 1. The CDR3: CASSLRDRGQETQYF. The CDR3 DNA is TGTGCCAGCAGCTTGCGGGACAGGGGCCAAGAGACCCAGTACTTC. Based on the CDR3 plus reference TRBV5-4 and TRBJ2-5, the full variable domain is ETGVTQSPTHLIKTRGQQVTLRCSSQSGHNTVSWYQQALGQGPQFIFQYYREEENGRGNFPPRFSGLQFPNYSSELNVNALELDDSALYLCASSLRDRGQETQYFGPGTRLLVL.

The chain links TRBV6-1 to TRBJ1-4; D is perhaps TRBD1 (5 bases). Germline V gives CDR1 MNHNS, CDR2 SASEGT. The V end lost 7 bases, the J end lost 0 bases, and 9 bases lay between the germline ends. The CDR3 has 14 amino acids. The CDR3: CASIEGATNEKLFF. CDR3 sequence (DNA): TGTGCCAGCATCGAAGGGGCAACTAATGAAAAACTGTTTTTT.

The chain carries TRBV6-6 and TRBJ2-7; 8 bases fit TRBD2. CDR3 length: 15 residues. Germline-derived CDR1 and CDR2 are MNHNY and SVGAGI (reference sequence). V shed 4 bases, J shed 3 bases, and the junction held 8 bases outside the gene matches. As DNA, the CDR3 is TGTGCCAGCAGTTCTGAGGGGACTAGTGACTACGAGCAGTACTTC. Residues: CASSSEGTSDYEQYF.

In the case of this clone: The same CDR3 is also encoded by other DNA sequences in this sample. V and J are TRBV5-1 and TRBJ2-5; TRBD1 matches 8 bases. Germline loops: CDR1 SGHRS, CDR2 YFSETQ. CDR3 length equals 14 residues. V lost 1 base and J lost 5; bases outside the gene matches: 4. The chain's CDR3 is CASSLSGGAETQYF. As DNA, the CDR3 is TGCGCCAGCAGCTTGTCAGGGGGCGCGGAGACCCAGTACTTC.

The chain couples TRBV30 to TRBJ2-2; D gene uncertain. This CDR3 is built from 15 residues. Germline V lookup: CDR1 GTSNPN, CDR2 SVGIG (reference sequence). The V end lost 1 base, the J end lost 6 bases, and 15 bases lay between the germline ends. The CDR3 is CAWSGSGRVAGELFF. CDR3 coding DNA: TGTGCCTGGAGTGGCTCGGGTAGGGTCGCCGGGGAGCTGTTTTTT. Combining the CDR3 with reference TRBV30 and TRBJ2-2 gives the whole variable domain SQTIHQWPATLVQPVGSPLSLECTVEGTSNPNLYWYRQAAGRGLQLLFYSVGIGQISSEVPQNLSASRPQDRQFILSSKKLLLSDSGFYLCAWSGSGRVAGELFFGEGSRLTVL.

V usage is TRBV25-1 and J usage is TRBJ1-6; 10 positions match TRBD1. V lost 4 bases and J lost 9; bases outside the gene matches: 9. The CDR3 has 16 residues. Germline lookup yields CDR1 MGHDK and CDR2 SYGVNS. In nucleotides, the CDR3 is TGTGCCAGCAGTGCGGGGGACAGGGGATTTAGTTCACCCCTCCACTTT. Residues: CASSAGDRGFSSPLHF. Full variable domain (remainder filled in from reference TRBV25-1 and TRBJ1-6): EADIYQTPRYLVIGTGKKITLECSQTMGHDKMYWYQQDPGMELHLIHYSYGVNSTEKGDLSSESTVSRIRTEHFPLTLESARPSHTSQYLCASSAGDRGFSSPLHFGNGTRLTVT.

This clone was detected only a few times. The same CDR3 is also encoded by other DNA sequences in this sample. The rearrangement joins TRBV5-1 to TRBJ2-3; D is ambiguous. This CDR3 is built from 14 residues. Germline loops: CDR1 SGHRS, CDR2 YFSETQ. Between the trimmed V and J ends, which lost 0 bases and 1 base, there was a span of 6 bases. The CDR3 is CASSLVAGTDTQYF. In nucleotides, the CDR3 is TGCGCCAGCAGCTTGGTTGCAGGCACAGATACGCAGTATTTT.